This T cell receptor (beta chain) was found in a study of read filtering for tumor transcriptome and immune sequencing. Study-level background: By R-ISS, stages I, II and III held 8, 16 and 7 patients. Whole-study results and caveats: This fraction held mixed bone marrow immune cells after CD138-negative sorting. IR-seq captured clonotypes deeper and more reliably than RNA-seq.

From 400 to 450 ng of RNA, a library with molecular barcoded alpha/delta and beta/gamma adaptors was made. TCRdb re-derived calls from the reads in MiXCR, one entry per CDR3 protein. The sample yields about 46,000 distinct CDR3 sequences, about a fifth seen once. Concerning this clonotype: Antigen specificity is unknown. At one of its ends the junction is not consistent with the germline gene, which may arise from a read error.

Germline CDR1 reads DFQATT; CDR2 reads SNEGSKA (reference sequence). The CDR3 length is 15 residues. The chain carries TRBV20-1 and TRBJ2-1, with TRBD2 matching 8 bases. Sequenced input: a population of CD138-negative cells sorted from bone marrow. The TCR originated in a donor aged 40 or over with multiple myeloma. The CDR3 region has the DNA TGCAGAGCTAGAGATCCCTCCGGGAGGGAGGATGAGCAGTTCTTC. The encoded protein is CRARDPSGREDEQFF.